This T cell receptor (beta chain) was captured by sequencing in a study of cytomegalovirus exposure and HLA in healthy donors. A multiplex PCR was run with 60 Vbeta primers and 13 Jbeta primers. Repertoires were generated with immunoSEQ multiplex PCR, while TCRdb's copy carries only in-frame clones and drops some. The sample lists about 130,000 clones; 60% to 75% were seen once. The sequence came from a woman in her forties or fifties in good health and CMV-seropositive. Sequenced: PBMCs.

The CDR3 nucleotides are TGTGCCAGCAGCCAACCGGAAGACAGGGGTACCACCATATATTTT. Protein: CASSQPEDRGTTIYF. The gene calls are TRBV5-4 and TRBJ1-3, with TRBD1 matching over 8 bases. Looked up from germline, CDR1 is SGHNT and CDR2 is YYREEE (reference sequence). This CDR3 is 15 amino acids long. J was trimmed by 9 bases and V by 4 bases; bases with no gene match: 12.